One sample yielded the 8 T cell receptor beta chains listed below, sequenced in a study of technical replicates of blood from four donors (dated by TCRdb to the late 2010s). Libraries were constructed by the immunoSEQ multiplex PCR assay. TCRdb limited this immuneACCESS table to in-frame rearrangements with V and J called. A share of clones is missing; checked studies link under half to unresolved V genes, and the rest is unexplained. A total of more than 75,000 clones appear in this sample, over 90% of them only once. 0.37% of the sample is in the top ten clones. Sequencing was carried out using T cells isolated from PBMCs. The source is a human donor in good health.

This chain connects TRBV6-5 to TRBJ2-1; 7 bases are a match to TRBD2. This CDR3 comprises 13 residues. Germline CDR1 reads MNHEY; CDR2 reads SVGAGI. V dropped 6 bases and J dropped 9; count of bases not matched to a gene: 8. CDR3 sequence: CASRRDYHLEQFF. The CDR3 DNA sequence: TGTGCCAGCAGGCGGGACTACCACCTTGAGCAGTTCTTC.

This sequence joins TRBV28 and TRBJ2-7; 12 bases fit TRBD2. V dropped 6 bases and J dropped 3; count of bases not matched to a gene: 0. Germline loops: CDR1 MDHEN, CDR2 SYDVKM. This CDR3 has 13 amino acids. CDR3: CASRTSGSYEQYF. The CDR3 DNA reads TGTGCCAGCAGGACTAGCGGGAGCTACGAGCAGTACTTC.

J is TRBJ2-1 and V is TRBV6-4; TRBD2 agrees at 11 bases. This CDR3 is 15 amino acids long. Trimming at V came to 4 bases and at J to 4 bases, leaving 3 bases not matched to a gene. CDR1 is MRHNA and CDR2 is SNTAGT in the germline V gene. In nucleotides, the CDR3 is TGTGCCAGCAGTGTTCTAGCGGGAGGATACAATGAGCAGTTCTTC. Amino acid sequence: CASSVLAGGYNEQFF.

The V and J genes are TRBV19 and TRBJ2-7; TRBD2 matches 7 bases. The CDR3 covers 13 residues. The germline gives CDR1 LNHDA, CDR2 SQIVND (reference sequence). Trimming at V came to 8 bases and at J to 5 bases, leaving 9 bases not matched to a gene. The CDR3 reads CASAPGEGHEQYF. The DNA for the CDR3 is TGTGCCAGTGCCCCCGGGGAGGGACACGAGCAGTACTTC. Together with reference TRBV19 and TRBJ2-7, the CDR3 gives the full variable domain: DGGITQSPKYLFRKEGQNVTLSCEQNLNHDAMYWYRQDPGQGLRLIYYSQIVNDFQKGDIAEGYSVSREKKESFPLTVTSAQKNPTAFYLCASAPGEGHEQYFGPGTRLTVT.

This rearrangement joins TRBV9 to TRBJ2-3, with TRBD1 as a possible D gene (7 bases). The CDR3 has 14 residues. Trimming stripped 5 bases from V and 2 bases from J, with 12 bases between. Looked up from germline, CDR1 is SGDLS and CDR2 is YYNGEE. In DNA form, the CDR3 reads TGTGCCAGCAGTGCGGAGGGGGCCACAGATACGCAGTATTTT. Protein: CASSAEGATDTQYF.

This chain uses TRBV23-1 with TRBJ2-2, with D possibly being TRBD1 (6 bases). TRBV23-1 carries the ORF label, with uncertain function. This CDR3 is built from 16 residues. V gave up 8 bases and J gave up 0 bases, with 16 bases separating them. The CDR3 DNA follows: TGCGCCAGCCAACATCTTACAGGGCCGAACACCGGGGAGCTGTTTTTT. Protein: CASQHLTGPNTGELFF.

The V gene is TRBV4-1, the J gene TRBJ2-5, with 8 bases fitting TRBD2. In germline, CDR1 is MGHRA, CDR2 YSYEKL. The CDR3 sequence is 16 residues long. V was clipped by 0 bases and J by 4 bases; unmatched bases: 7. This chain's CDR3 is CASSQDQVGGGETQYF. The CDR3 bases are TGCGCCAGCAGCCAAGATCAGGTCGGGGGGGGAGAGACCCAGTACTTC.

V and J are TRBV7-2 and TRBJ2-1; D is perhaps TRBD1 (5 bases). Trimming stripped 2 bases from V and 5 bases from J, with 10 bases between. The CDR3 totals 14 residues. The germline gives CDR1 SGHTA, CDR2 FQGNSA. The CDR3 DNA follows: TGTGCCAGCAGCTTAATTCAGGGCGACAATGAGCAGTTCTTC. Encoded protein: CASSLIQGDNEQFF.